This T cell receptor (beta chain) was recorded in a study of blood T cell repertoires in COVID-19. Study-level information: From the United States, Italy and Spain came samples of acute and convalescent COVID-19. Sample material is recorded as cDNA or gDNA derived from T cells, B-cell-depleted T cells, or PBMCs.

The CDR3 is 12 amino acids. Deletions cut 6 bases from V and 7 bases from J, with 12 bases between. Germline V lookup: CDR1 MDHEN, CDR2 SYDVKM. In the original processing: The authors estimated nucleated cell counts from reference gene primer amplification. Only in-frame clones appear in the TCRdb table, and some are missing; sequencing was by immunoSEQ multiplex PCR. V, J and clone size reflect that table, while D and trimming were determined from the DNA. This table has some 200,000 clones, about 86% appearing once. The sequenced sample consisted of peripheral blood. The receptor's source is a man aged 18 to 30 with active or convalescent COVID-19. The chain uses TRBV28 and TRBJ1-1; D possibly corresponds to TRBD1 (5 bases). The CDR3 spells CASSRWDFEAFF. The CDR3 nucleotides are TGTGCCAGCAGCCGATGGGACTTTGAAGCTTTCTTT.